This T cell receptor (beta chain) was sequenced in a study of OX40 agonist ivuxolimab in advanced cancers. Study-wide results and caveats: Partial responders dosed at 0.1-3.0 mg/kg displayed clonal expansion ranking among the lowest.

A word on this clone: Its specificity is not known.

Some clones are missing from TCRdb's copy, which holds only in-frame ones; the method was immunoSEQ multiplex PCR. The data hold 45,000 to 50,000 clones, with approximately 89% observed a single time. The CDR3 length is 14 residues. The germline gives CDR1 SGHDT, CDR2 YYEEEE. J gave up 2 bases and V 7 bases, and 6 bases lay outside the gene matches. This receptor was obtained from an adult with an advanced solid tumor such as melanoma, head and neck, liver or kidney cancer. This sequence joins TRBV5-6 and TRBJ2-1; 7 nucleotides agree with TRBD1. The input for sequencing was CD4+ or CD8+ T cells sorted from blood, taken in a trial of the OX40 agonist ivuxolimab. The DNA for the CDR3 is TGTGCCAGCGAGCAGGGGGATGCCTACAATGAGCAGTTCTTC. It codes for CASEQGDAYNEQFF.